This T cell receptor beta chain was obtained from a study of regulatory T cells in long-lasting Graves disease. CDR1 and CDR2 from the germline V gene are SGHKS and YYEKEE (reference sequence). The CDR3 is 12 residues long. V was clipped by 0 bases and J by 7 bases, with 4 bases between them. For this clonotype: Its antigen remains unidentified.

Relying on iRepertoire HTBI primers and Arm-PCR of CDR3 regions, the team built TCR beta libraries. In the study's own analysis: Spanning all samples, the identified segments comprised around 64 TRBV and over 13 TRBJ. Via MiXCR, TCRdb re-called the multiplex PCR reads, giving one row per CDR3 protein. TCRdb, not the original authors, processed these V and J calls. The sample has 450,000 or so distinct CDR3 sequences, around a fifth seen once. Time point described: persistent/refractory GD, antithyroid drugs over 5 years with positive TRAb. Extracted PBMC RNA gave rise to the TCR library. The study's findings and limits: Persistent cases favored TRBV28, TRBJ1-2 and TRBJ2-5. The study examined only peripheral blood, not thyroid tissue.

This specimen was peripheral blood mononuclear cells (PBMCs), taken when the disease was refractory, from a patient treated with antithyroid drugs. The V and J genes are TRBV5-5 and TRBJ2-2, with D unresolved. The clonotype originates from a female donor with Graves disease. CDR3 amino acids: CASSLVSGELFF. CDR3 sequence (DNA): TGTGCCAGCAGCTTGGTGAGCGGGGAGCTGTTTTTT. Full variable domain (outside the CDR3, taken from reference TRBV5-5 and TRBJ2-2): DAGVTQSPTHLIKTRGQQVTLRCSPISGHKSVSWYQQVLGQGPQFIFQYYEKEERGRGNFPDRFSARQFPNYSSELNVNALLLGDSALYLCASSLVSGELFFGEGSRLTVL.